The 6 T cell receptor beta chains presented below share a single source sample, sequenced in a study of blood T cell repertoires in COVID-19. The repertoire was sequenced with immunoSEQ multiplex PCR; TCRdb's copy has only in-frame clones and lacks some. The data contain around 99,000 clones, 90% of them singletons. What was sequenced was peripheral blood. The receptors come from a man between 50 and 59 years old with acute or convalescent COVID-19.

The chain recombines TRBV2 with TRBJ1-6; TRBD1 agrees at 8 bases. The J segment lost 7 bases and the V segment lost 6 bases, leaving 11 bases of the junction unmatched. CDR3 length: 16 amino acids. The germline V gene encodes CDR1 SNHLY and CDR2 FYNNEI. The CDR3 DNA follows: TGTGCCAGCAGAGTTGGACAGGGAAGTAGGAATTCACCCCTCCACTTT. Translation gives CASRVGQGSRNSPLHF.

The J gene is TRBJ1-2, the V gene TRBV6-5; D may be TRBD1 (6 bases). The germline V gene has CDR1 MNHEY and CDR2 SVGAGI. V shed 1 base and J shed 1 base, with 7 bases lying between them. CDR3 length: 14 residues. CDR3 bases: TGTGCCAGCAGTTACTTACAGGGTAACTATGGCTACACCTTC. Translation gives CASSYLQGNYGYTF.

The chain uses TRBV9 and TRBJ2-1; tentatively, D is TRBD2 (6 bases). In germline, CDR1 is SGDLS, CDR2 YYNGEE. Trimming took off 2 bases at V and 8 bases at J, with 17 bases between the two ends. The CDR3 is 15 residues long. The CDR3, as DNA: TGTGCCAGCAGCGTCGGGGGACTCCCTTTCGATGAGCAGTTCTTC. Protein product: CASSVGGLPFDEQFF.

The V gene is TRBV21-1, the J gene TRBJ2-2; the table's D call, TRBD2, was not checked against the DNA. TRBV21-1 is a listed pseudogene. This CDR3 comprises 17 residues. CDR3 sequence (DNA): TGTGCCAGCAGCAAAGACCCGACTGTCCCACGGCCCGGGGAGCTGTTTTTT. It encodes CASSKDPTVPRPGELFF.

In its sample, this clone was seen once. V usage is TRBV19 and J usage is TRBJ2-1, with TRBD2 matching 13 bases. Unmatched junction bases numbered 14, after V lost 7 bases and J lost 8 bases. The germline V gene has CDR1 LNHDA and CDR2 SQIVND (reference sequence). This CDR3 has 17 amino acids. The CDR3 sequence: CASTMTSGRPGGDEQFF. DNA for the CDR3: TGTGCCAGTACCATGACTAGCGGGAGGCCCGGGGGCGATGAGCAGTTCTTC.

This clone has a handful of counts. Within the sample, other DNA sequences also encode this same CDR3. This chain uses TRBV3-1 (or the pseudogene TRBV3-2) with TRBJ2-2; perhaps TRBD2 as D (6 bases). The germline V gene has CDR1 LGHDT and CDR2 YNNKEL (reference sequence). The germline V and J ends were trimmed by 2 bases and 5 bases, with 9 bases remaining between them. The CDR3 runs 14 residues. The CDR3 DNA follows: TGTGCCAGCAGCCAAAATAGCGGTACCGGGGAGCTGTTTTTT. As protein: CASSQNSGTGELFF.